The 29 T cell receptor beta chains reported below all come from one sample, sequenced in a study of T-cell reconstitution after alpha-beta-depleted transplantation in children. For TCRbeta, the library was prepared with unique molecular identifiers. TCRdb processed the PCR reads anew with MiXCR; each CDR3 protein has one entry. The table lists 400,000 to 450,000 distinct CDR3 sequences, 43% of them singletons. This specimen consisted of PBMCs, obtained before TCRalphabeta/CD19-depleted stem cell transplant. These receptor sequences come from a girl aged 2-10 years with aplastic anemia, due to receive a stem cell transplant.

The chain is built from TRBV5-1 and TRBJ2-5; no reliable D call. The germline V gene has CDR1 SGHRS and CDR2 YFSETQ. CDR3 size: 13 residues. Trimming left V 1 base short and J 2 bases short, with 6 bases between. The CDR3 here is CASSLYWQETQYF. The CDR3 DNA follows: TGCGCCAGCAGCTTGTACTGGCAAGAGACCCAGTACTTC.

The chain links TRBV28 to TRBJ2-6; TRBD2 aligns across 11 bases. The CDR3 covers 21 residues. Germline lookup yields CDR1 MDHEN and CDR2 SYDVKM. V was clipped by 4 bases and J by 0 bases; unmatched bases: 14. Here the CDR3 DNA reads TGTGCCAGCAGTTCCGGACCGAAATTAGCGGGGGGGTTCTCTGGGGCCAACGTCCTGACTTTC. It yields the protein CASSSGPKLAGGFSGANVLTF.

The chain couples TRBV29-1 to TRBJ2-1, with 7 positions matching TRBD1. V lost 0 bases to trimming and J lost 3 bases; unmatched junction nucleotides: 2. The V gene's germline CDR1 is SQVTM and CDR2 ANQGSEA. This CDR3 is built from 14 residues. The CDR3 DNA sequence: TGCAGCGTTGAAGAGACAGGGCGCTACAATGAGCAGTTCTTC. This codes for CSVEETGRYNEQFF.

This clonotype occurred many times. The gene calls are TRBV20-1 and TRBJ2-5; D possibly corresponds to TRBD1 (5 bases). This CDR3 contains 14 residues. Germline CDR1 and CDR2: DFQATT and SNEGSKA (reference sequence). Trimming removed 0 bases at V and 4 bases at J, with 12 bases between. The CDR3 bases are TGCAGTGCTAGAGAAGGGGCAGGGCCAGAGACCCAGTACTTC. Its protein is CSAREGAGPETQYF.

The chain joins TRBV20-1 to TRBJ1-1, with 7 bases fitting TRBD1. CDR3 length: 14 residues. Germline CDR1 is DFQATT and CDR2 is SNEGSKA (reference sequence). V lost 3 bases and J lost 6; bases outside the gene matches: 10. The CDR3 coding sequence is TGCAGTGCTAGGTACAGGGGAGGGTCCGCTGAAGCTTTCTTT. Encoded protein: CSARYRGGSAEAFF.

This clonotype was seen many times. CDR3 sequence reads: CASSLVAGSYEQYF. CDR3 bases: TGTGCCAGCAGTTTGGTAGCGGGATCCTACGAGCAGTACTTC. The rearrangement joins TRBV28 to TRBJ2-7, with 8 bases identical to TRBD2. Trimming cost V 3 bases and J 1 base; bases outside gene matches: 2. Germline values: CDR1 MDHEN, CDR2 SYDVKM. This CDR3 comprises 14 residues.

The chain has TRBV29-1 and TRBJ2-7, with D possibly TRBD1 on 5 matching bases. V shed 5 bases and J shed 9 bases, with 26 bases lying between them. CDR3 length: 15 amino acids. The germline V gene has CDR1 SQVTM and CDR2 ANQGSEA. CDR3 nucleotides: TGCAGCGTTTCCCCCTCGACAGCCCCTACCTCGCGGCAGTACTTC. This sequence encodes CSVSPSTAPTSRQYF.

This clonotype was seen only a few times. The rearrangement uses TRBV20-1 and TRBJ2-7, with 12 bases that match TRBD1. The germline V gene encodes CDR1 DFQATT and CDR2 SNEGSKA (reference sequence). The J segment lost 6 bases and the V segment lost 6 bases, leaving 9 bases of the junction unmatched. The CDR3 runs to 14 residues. The CDR3 loop is CSARGQGALFEQYF. CDR3 DNA: TGCAGTGCGAGGGGACAGGGGGCGTTATTCGAGCAGTACTTC.

This clonotype was found once. The chain uses TRBV7-2 and TRBJ2-3, with no clear D. Between the trimmed V and J ends, which lost 1 base and 1 base, there was a span of 9 bases. The CDR3 has 15 amino acids. Germline-derived CDR1 and CDR2 are SGHTA and FQGNSA. CDR3 sequence: CASSLVSAGTDTQYF. In DNA form, the CDR3 reads TGTGCCAGCAGCTTAGTGTCAGCTGGCACAGATACGCAGTATTTT.

The J gene is TRBJ2-5, the V gene TRBV14; maybe TRBD2 (5 bases). V was trimmed by 4 bases and J by 4 bases, leaving 13 bases between them. This CDR3 is 14 amino acids long. Germline V gene sequence: CDR1 SGHDN, CDR2 FVKESK. Written as DNA, the CDR3 is TGTGCCAGCAGCCTCCGGGGTTTTCCAGAGACCCAGTACTTC. Amino acid sequence: CASSLRGFPETQYF.

Turning to this clonotype: A much larger clone differs by one base, so this may be a read error. This rearrangement joins TRBV20-1 to TRBJ2-2; tentative D call: TRBD2 (6 bases). Germline lookup yields CDR1 DFQATT and CDR2 SNEGSKA (reference sequence). CDR3 length equals 15 residues. CDR3 loop: CGARAGRGNTGELFF. In nucleotides, the CDR3 is TGCGGTGCTAGAGCTGGGCGGGGGAACACCGGGGAGCTGTTTTTT.

This clonotype has ten or more counts. The chain combines TRBV9 with TRBJ2-2; D may be TRBD2 (6 bases). This CDR3 is 16 amino acids long. V gave up 0 bases and J gave up 3 bases, with 12 bases separating them. Germline V gene sequence: CDR1 SGDLS, CDR2 YYNGEE. CDR3 nucleotide sequence: TGTGCCAGCAGCGTAGCTCCGTGGGGGGACACCGGGGAGCTGTTTTTT. Translated, it gives CASSVAPWGDTGELFF.

This rearrangement joins TRBV7-9 to TRBJ2-7, with D unresolved. Between the trimmed V and J ends, which lost 5 bases and 3 bases, there was a span of 5 bases. CDR3 length: 11 amino acids. The germline gives CDR1 SEHNR, CDR2 FQNEAQ (reference sequence). CDR3 in DNA: TGTGCCAGCAGCGTGATCTACGAGCAGTACTTC. This sequence encodes CASSVIYEQYF.

The chain links TRBV19 to TRBJ1-1, with D tentatively TRBD1 (5 bases). With 7 bases removed from V and 1 base from J, the gap between germline ends came to 16 bases. Germline V gives CDR1 LNHDA, CDR2 SQIVND (reference sequence). This CDR3 is 15 amino acids long. The CDR3 bases are TGTGCCAGTACCCTATCCTGGGGGGGGAACACTGAAGCTTTCTTT. Its translation is CASTLSWGGNTEAFF.

This clonotype is labeled as medium-sized. This sequence joins TRBV25-1 and TRBJ2-7, with D tentatively TRBD1 (5 bases). The CDR3 contains 12 residues. Germline assignment: CDR1 MGHDK and CDR2 SYGVNS. Trimming took 4 bases from V and 3 from J, leaving 7 bases between them. This chain's CDR3 is CASSADSYEQYF. In DNA, the CDR3 is TGTGCCAGCAGTGCCGACAGCTACGAGCAGTACTTC.

The chain combines TRBV3-1 with TRBJ2-2; TRBD2 agrees at 7 bases. V lost 6 bases to trimming and J lost 2 bases; unmatched junction nucleotides: 6. The CDR3 extends over 15 amino acids. Per germline, CDR1 LGHDT and CDR2 YNNKEL (reference sequence). CDR3 loop: CASSPGLVNTGELFF. CDR3 nucleotides: TGTGCCAGCAGTCCCGGACTAGTTAACACCGGGGAGCTGTTTTTT. Full variable domain (remainder filled in from reference TRBV3-1 and TRBJ2-2): DTAVSQTPKYLVTQMGNDKSIKCEQNLGHDTMYWYKQDSKKFLKIMFSYNNKELIINETVPNRFSPKSPDKAHLNLHINSLELGDSAVYFCASSPGLVNTGELFFGEGSRLTVL.

The count of this clonotype is one. The chain has TRBV24-1 and TRBJ2-1; no clear D gene. Germline CDR1 reads KGHDR; CDR2 reads SFDVKD. The CDR3 has 16 residues. The V gene lost 5 bases and the J gene lost 1 base, with 14 bases spanning the gap. This chain's CDR3 is CATSARHGLSYNEQFF. DNA for the CDR3: TGTGCCACCAGTGCCAGACATGGGTTGTCCTACAATGAGCAGTTCTTC.

This clonotype appeared a single time. This sequence joins TRBV7-3 and TRBJ2-1; 7 bases align to TRBD2. CDR3 length: 16 residues. Germline V gene sequence: CDR1 SGHTA, CDR2 FQGTGA. Trimming cost V 0 bases and J 7 bases; bases outside gene matches: 9. CDR3 nucleotides: TGTGCCAGCAGCTTAACGCGGGGCGGGAGCAGGAATGAGCAGTTCTTC. This translates into CASSLTRGGSRNEQFF.

In this sample, this clonotype turned up many times. This chain links TRBV7-9 with TRBJ2-3; the D gene is possibly TRBD1 (5 bases). Germline V gives CDR1 SEHNR, CDR2 FQNEAQ (reference sequence). The CDR3 consists of 11 residues. The V end was cut by 6 bases, the J end by 9 bases, with 10 bases between. CDR3 DNA: TGTGCCAGCAGACCCTGGGGCACGCAGTATTTT. Translated, it gives CASRPWGTQYF. Using reference TRBV7-9 and TRBJ2-3 for the parts outside the CDR3, the full variable domain is DTGVSQNPRHKITKRGQNVTFRCDPISEHNRLYWYRQTLGQGPEFLTYFQNEAQLEKSRLLSDRFSAERPKGSFSTLEIQRTEQGDSAMYLCASRPWGTQYFGPGTRLTVL.

The chain employs TRBV20-1 and TRBJ2-1; D is possibly TRBD1 (6 bases). Looked up from germline, CDR1 is DFQATT and CDR2 is SNEGSKA (reference sequence). Trimming removed 7 bases at V and 9 bases at J, with 19 bases between. This CDR3 is built from 13 residues. CDR3 protein: CSGKQREGGEQFF. The CDR3 DNA reads as TGCAGTGGAAAGCAGAGGGAAGGGGGTGAGCAGTTCTTC.

This clonotype was seen only a few times. The chain combines TRBV5-1 with TRBJ1-4; D possibly corresponds to TRBD1 (5 bases). CDR3 length: 14 residues. The V gene lost 1 base and the J gene lost 8 bases, with 12 bases spanning the gap. Germline assignment: CDR1 SGHRS and CDR2 YFSETQ. The CDR3, as DNA: TGCGCCAGCAGCTTGAGGGATTCAGGGGAAAAACTGTTTTTT. It specifies CASSLRDSGEKLFF.

The chain combines TRBV30 with TRBJ1-1; D unresolved. This CDR3 is 13 amino acids long. The V gene's germline CDR1 is GTSNPN and CDR2 SVGIG (reference sequence). Deletions cut 1 base from V and 1 base from J, with 7 bases between. DNA for the CDR3: TGTGCCTGGAGTGCAAGCCAGAACACTGAAGCTTTCTTT. Translation gives CAWSASQNTEAFF.

The chain is built from TRBV29-1 and TRBJ2-5; TRBD1 matches 8 bases. Germline loops: CDR1 SQVTM, CDR2 ANQGSEA. The CDR3 covers 15 residues. V gave up 0 bases and J gave up 2 bases; unmatched junction bases: 5. The CDR3 region is CSVEERTGWQETQYF. In nucleotides, the CDR3 is TGCAGCGTTGAAGAGAGGACAGGGTGGCAAGAGACCCAGTACTTC.

The chain carries TRBV2 and TRBJ1-5, with D perhaps matching TRBD1 (5 bases). The V end was cut by 2 bases, the J end by 5 bases, with 19 bases between. Germline V lookup: CDR1 SNHLY, CDR2 FYNNEI. The CDR3 covers 17 residues. This CDR3 is CASSERGGGDGHQPQHF. In nucleotides, the CDR3 is TGTGCCAGCAGTGAACGGGGGGGAGGGGACGGCCATCAGCCCCAGCATTTT.

V and J are TRBV25-1 and TRBJ2-1, with D perhaps matching TRBD1 or TRBD2 (5 bases each). V was shortened by 3 bases and J by 5 bases, with 20 bases between the two germline ends. The CDR3 is made up of 17 amino acids. Per germline, CDR1 MGHDK and CDR2 SYGVNS. The CDR3 protein is CASSEVAGLGINNEQFF. CDR3 sequence (DNA): TGTGCCAGCAGTGAGGTGGCAGGGCTCGGGATTAACAATGAGCAGTTCTTC.

The chain carries TRBV12-3 or TRBV12-4 and TRBJ2-3, with TRBD2 matching over 10 bases. This CDR3 has 15 residues. The trim removed 5 bases at V and 2 bases at J, leaving 4 bases unmatched. CDR3 in DNA: TGTGCCAGCAGTAGACTAGCGGGTCACACAGATACGCAGTATTTT. Protein sequence: CASSRLAGHTDTQYF.

V gene TRBV7-3 combines with J gene TRBJ2-3; TRBD2 matches at 11 bases. Losses at the gene ends were 5 bases for V and 5 bases for J; bases not matched to a gene: 9. Per the germline V gene, CDR1 is SGHTA and CDR2 is FQGTGA. The CDR3 covers 16 residues. Here the CDR3 DNA reads TGTGCCAGCAGCAGAAAGGGGACTAGCGGCGGAGATACGCAGTATTTT. Translation: CASSRKGTSGGDTQYF.

Ten or more counts support this clonotype. The chain carries TRBV20-1 and TRBJ2-3, with D possibly TRBD2 on 6 matching bases. The V end was cut by 6 bases, the J end by 2 bases, with 18 bases between. Germline V gives CDR1 DFQATT, CDR2 SNEGSKA (reference sequence). This CDR3 has 15 amino acids. CDR3 sequence (DNA): TGCAGTGCCCCGGGACTTCCTCCCTTCACAGATACGCAGTATTTT. It specifies CSAPGLPPFTDTQYF.

The chain has TRBV24-1 and TRBJ2-3; D may correspond to TRBD1 or TRBD2 (7 bases each). The CDR3 runs 13 residues. Looked up from germline, CDR1 is KGHDR and CDR2 is SFDVKD. V was clipped by 9 bases and J by 5 bases, with 14 bases between them. The CDR3 DNA follows: TGTGCCACCTCACAGGGGAGGGGAGATACGCAGTATTTT. It translates to CATSQGRGDTQYF.